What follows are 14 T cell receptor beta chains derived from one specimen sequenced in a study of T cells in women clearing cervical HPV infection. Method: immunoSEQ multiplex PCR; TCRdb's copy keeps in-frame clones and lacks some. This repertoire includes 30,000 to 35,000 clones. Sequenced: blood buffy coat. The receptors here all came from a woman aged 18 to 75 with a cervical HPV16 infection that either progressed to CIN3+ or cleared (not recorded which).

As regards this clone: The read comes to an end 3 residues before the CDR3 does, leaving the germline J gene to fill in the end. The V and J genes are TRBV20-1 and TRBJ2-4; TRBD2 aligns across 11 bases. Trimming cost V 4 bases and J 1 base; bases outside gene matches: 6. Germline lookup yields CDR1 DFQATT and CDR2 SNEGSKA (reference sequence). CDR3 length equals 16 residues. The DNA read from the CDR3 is TGCAGTGCTACAAGTAGCGGGAGGGGGGCCAAAAACATT. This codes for CSATSSGRGAKNI. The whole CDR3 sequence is CSATSSGRGAKNIQYF.

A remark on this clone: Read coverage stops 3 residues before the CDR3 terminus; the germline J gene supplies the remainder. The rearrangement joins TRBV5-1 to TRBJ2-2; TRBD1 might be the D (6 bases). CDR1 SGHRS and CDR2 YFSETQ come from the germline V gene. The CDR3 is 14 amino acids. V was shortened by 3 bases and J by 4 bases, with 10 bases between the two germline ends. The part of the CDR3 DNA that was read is TGCGCCAGCAGCTCGACAGGTTCCACCGGGGAG. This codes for CASSSTGSTGE. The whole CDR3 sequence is CASSSTGSTGELFF. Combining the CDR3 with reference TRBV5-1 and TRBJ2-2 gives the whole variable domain KAGVTQTPRYLIKTRGQQVTLSCSPISGHRSVSWYQQTPGQGLQFLFEYFSETQRNKGNFPGRFSGRQFSNSRSEMNVSTLELGDSALYLCASSSTGSTGELFFGEGSRLTVL.

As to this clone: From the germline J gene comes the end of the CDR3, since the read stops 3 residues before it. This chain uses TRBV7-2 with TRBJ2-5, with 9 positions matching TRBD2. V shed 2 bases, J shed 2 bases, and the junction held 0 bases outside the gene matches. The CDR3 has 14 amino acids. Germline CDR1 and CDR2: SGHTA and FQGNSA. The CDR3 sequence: CASSLTSGQETQYF. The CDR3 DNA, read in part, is TGTGCCAGCAGCTTAACTAGCGGGCAAGAGACC.

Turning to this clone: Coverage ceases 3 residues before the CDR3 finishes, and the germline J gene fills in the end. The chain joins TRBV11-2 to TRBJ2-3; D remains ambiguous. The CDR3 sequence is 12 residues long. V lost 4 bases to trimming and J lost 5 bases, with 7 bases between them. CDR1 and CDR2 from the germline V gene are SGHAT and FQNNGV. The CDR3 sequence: CASSSQGDTQYF. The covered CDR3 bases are TGTGCCAGCAGCTCCCAAGGAGATACG.

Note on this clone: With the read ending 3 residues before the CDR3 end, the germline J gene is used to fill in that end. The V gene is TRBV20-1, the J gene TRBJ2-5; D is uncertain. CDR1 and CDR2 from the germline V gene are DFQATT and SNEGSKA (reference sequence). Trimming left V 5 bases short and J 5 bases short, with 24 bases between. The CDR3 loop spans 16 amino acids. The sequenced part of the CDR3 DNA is TGCAGTGCTCCGAGGTCTAGATCCGCAGAGTTTGAGACC. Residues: CSAPRSRSAEFET. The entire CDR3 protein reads CSAPRSRSAEFETQYF.

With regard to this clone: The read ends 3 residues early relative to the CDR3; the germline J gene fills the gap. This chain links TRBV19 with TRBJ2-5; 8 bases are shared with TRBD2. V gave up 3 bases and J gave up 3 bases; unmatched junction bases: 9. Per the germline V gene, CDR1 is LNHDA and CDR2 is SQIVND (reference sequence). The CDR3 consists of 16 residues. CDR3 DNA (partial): TGTGCCAGTAGTATTGGAGCGGGGGCGTCAAAAGAGACC. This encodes CASSIGAGASKET. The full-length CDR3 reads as CASSIGAGASKETQYF.

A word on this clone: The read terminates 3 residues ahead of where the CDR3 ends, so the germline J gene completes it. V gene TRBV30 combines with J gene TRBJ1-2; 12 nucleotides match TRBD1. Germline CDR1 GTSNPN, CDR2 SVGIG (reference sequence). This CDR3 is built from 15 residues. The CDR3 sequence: CAWNPPGQGARGYTF. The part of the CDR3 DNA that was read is TGTGCCTGGAACCCCCCGGGACAGGGGGCGCGAGGC.

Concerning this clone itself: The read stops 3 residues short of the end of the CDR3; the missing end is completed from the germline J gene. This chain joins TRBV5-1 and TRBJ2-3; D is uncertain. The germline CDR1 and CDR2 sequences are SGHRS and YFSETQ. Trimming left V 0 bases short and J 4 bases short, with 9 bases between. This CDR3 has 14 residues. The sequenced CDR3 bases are TGCGCCAGCAGCTTGGGCCTAAATCCAGATACG. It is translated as CASSLGLNPDT. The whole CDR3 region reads CASSLGLNPDTQYF. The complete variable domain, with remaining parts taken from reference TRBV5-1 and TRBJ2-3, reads KAGVTQTPRYLIKTRGQQVTLSCSPISGHRSVSWYQQTPGQGLQFLFEYFSETQRNKGNFPGRFSGRQFSNSRSEMNVSTLELGDSALYLCASSLGLNPDTQYFGPGTRLTVL.

The CDR3 sequence is CASSPQNRQPQHF. The covered CDR3 bases are TGTGCCAGCAGCCCCCAAAACAGGCAGCCC. The V gene is TRBV7-2, the J gene TRBJ1-5; the D gene is possibly TRBD1 (5 bases). The read terminates 3 residues ahead of where the CDR3 ends, so the germline J gene completes it. This CDR3 region has 13 residues. The ends were cut back, 5 bases at V and 7 bases at J, with 12 bases in the middle. CDR1 and CDR2 from the germline V gene are SGHTA and FQGNSA.

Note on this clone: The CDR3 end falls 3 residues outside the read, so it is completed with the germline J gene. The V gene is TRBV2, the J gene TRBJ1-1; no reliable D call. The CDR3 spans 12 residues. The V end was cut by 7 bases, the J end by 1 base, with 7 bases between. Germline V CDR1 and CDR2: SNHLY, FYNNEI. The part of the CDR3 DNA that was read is TGTGCCAGCACTTACACGAACACTGAA. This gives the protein CASTYTNTE. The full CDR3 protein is CASTYTNTEAFF.

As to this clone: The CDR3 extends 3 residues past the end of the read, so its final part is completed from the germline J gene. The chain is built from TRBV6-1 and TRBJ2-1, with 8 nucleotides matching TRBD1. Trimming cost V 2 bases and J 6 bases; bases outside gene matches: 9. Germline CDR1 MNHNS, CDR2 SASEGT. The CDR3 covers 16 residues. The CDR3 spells CASSETDRTGFNEQFF. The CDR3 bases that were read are TGTGCCAGCAGTGAAACCGACCGGACAGGGTTCAATGAG.

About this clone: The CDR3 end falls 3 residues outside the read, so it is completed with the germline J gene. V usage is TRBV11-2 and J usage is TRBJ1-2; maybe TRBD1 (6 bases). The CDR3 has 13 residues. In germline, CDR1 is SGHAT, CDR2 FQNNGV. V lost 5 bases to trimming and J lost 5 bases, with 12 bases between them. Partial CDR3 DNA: TGTGCCAGCAGCCTTGACAGGAGTTATGGC. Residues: CASSLDRSYG. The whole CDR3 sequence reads CASSLDRSYGYTF.

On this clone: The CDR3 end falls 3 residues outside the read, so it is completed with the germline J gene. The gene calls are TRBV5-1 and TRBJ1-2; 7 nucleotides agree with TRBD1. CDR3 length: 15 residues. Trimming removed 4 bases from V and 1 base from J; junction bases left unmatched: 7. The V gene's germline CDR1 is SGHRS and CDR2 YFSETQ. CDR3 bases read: TGCGCCAGCAGCGTGGGACAGATGATTAACTATGGC. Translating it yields CASSVGQMINYG. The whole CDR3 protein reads CASSVGQMINYGYTF. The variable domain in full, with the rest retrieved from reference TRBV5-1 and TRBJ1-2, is KAGVTQTPRYLIKTRGQQVTLSCSPISGHRSVSWYQQTPGQGLQFLFEYFSETQRNKGNFPGRFSGRQFSNSRSEMNVSTLELGDSALYLCASSVGQMINYGYTFGSGTRLTVV.

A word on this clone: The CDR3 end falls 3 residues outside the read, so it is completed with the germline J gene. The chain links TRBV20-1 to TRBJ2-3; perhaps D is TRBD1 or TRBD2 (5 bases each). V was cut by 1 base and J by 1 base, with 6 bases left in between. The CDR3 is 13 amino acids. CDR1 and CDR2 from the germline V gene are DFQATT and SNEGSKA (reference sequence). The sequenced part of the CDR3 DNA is TGCAGTGCTAGAGGAGGGGGCACAGATACG. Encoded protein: CSARGGGTDT. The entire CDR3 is CSARGGGTDTQYF.